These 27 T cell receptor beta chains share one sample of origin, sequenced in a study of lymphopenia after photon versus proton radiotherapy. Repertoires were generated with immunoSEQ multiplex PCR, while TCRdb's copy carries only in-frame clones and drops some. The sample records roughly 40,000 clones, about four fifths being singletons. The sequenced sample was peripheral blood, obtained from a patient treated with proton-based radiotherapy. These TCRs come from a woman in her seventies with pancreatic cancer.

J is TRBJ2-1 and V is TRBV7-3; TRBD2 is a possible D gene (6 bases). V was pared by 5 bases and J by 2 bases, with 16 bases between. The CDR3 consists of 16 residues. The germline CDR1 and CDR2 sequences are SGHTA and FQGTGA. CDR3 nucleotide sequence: TGTGCCAGCAGCGTTGATAGCGGATCAGCCTACAATGAGCAGTTCTTC. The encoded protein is CASSVDSGSAYNEQFF. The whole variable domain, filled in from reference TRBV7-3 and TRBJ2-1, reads GAGVSQTPSNKVTEKGKYVELRCDPISGHTALYWYRQSLGQGPEFLIYFQGTGAADDSGLPNDRFFAVRPEGSVSTLKIQRTERGDSAVYLCASSVDSGSAYNEQFFGPGTRLTVL.

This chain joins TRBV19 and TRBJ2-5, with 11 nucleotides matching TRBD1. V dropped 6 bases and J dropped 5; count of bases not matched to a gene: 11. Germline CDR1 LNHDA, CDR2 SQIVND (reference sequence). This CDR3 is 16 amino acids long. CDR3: CASRDRGRGVGETQYF. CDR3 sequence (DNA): TGTGCCAGTAGGGACAGGGGGCGCGGAGTCGGGGAGACCCAGTACTTC.

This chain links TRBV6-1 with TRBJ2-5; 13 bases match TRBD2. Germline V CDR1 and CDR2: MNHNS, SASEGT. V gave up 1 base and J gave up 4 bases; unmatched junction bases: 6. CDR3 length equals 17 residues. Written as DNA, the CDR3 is TGTGCCAGCAGTGAAGTCCGGAGACTAGCGGGAGGAGAGACCCAGTACTTC. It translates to CASSEVRRLAGGETQYF.

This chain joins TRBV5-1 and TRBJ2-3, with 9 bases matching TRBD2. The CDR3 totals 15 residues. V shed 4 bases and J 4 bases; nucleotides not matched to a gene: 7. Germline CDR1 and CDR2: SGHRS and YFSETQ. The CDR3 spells CASSPNSGSPDTQYF. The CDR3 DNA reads TGCGCCAGCAGCCCCAATAGCGGGAGCCCAGATACGCAGTATTTT. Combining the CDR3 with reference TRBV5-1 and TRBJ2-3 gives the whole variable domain KAGVTQTPRYLIKTRGQQVTLSCSPISGHRSVSWYQQTPGQGLQFLFEYFSETQRNKGNFPGRFSGRQFSNSRSEMNVSTLELGDSALYLCASSPNSGSPDTQYFGPGTRLTVL.

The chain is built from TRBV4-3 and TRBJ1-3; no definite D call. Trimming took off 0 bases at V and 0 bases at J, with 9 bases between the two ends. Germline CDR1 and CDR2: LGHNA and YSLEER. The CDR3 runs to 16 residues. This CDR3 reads CASSQDRSNSGNTIYF. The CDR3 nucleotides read TGCGCCAGCAGCCAAGACAGGTCCAACTCTGGAAACACCATATATTTT.

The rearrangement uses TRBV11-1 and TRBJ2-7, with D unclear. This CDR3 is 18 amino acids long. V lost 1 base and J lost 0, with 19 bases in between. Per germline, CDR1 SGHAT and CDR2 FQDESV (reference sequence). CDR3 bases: TGTGCCAGCAGCTTAGTAACGTCCTACCAGACCTTCTCCTACGAGCAGTACTTC. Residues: CASSLVTSYQTFSYEQYF.

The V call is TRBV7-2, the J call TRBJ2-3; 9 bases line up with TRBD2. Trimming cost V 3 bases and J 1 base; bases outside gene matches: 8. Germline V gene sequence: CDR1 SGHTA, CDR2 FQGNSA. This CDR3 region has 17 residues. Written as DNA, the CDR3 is TGTGCCAGCAGCTTTAGGAGCGGGGGGACCGGCACAGATACGCAGTATTTT. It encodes CASSFRSGGTGTDTQYF.

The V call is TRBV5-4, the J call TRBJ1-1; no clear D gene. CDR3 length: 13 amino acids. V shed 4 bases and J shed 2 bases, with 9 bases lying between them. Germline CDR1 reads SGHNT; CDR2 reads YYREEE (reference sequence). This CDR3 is CASSPDPNTEAFF. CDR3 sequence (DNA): TGTGCCAGCAGCCCCGACCCAAACACTGAAGCTTTCTTT. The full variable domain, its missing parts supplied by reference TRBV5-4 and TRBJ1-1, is ETGVTQSPTHLIKTRGQQVTLRCSSQSGHNTVSWYQQALGQGPQFIFQYYREEENGRGNFPPRFSGLQFPNYSSELNVNALELDDSALYLCASSPDPNTEAFFGQGTRLTVV.

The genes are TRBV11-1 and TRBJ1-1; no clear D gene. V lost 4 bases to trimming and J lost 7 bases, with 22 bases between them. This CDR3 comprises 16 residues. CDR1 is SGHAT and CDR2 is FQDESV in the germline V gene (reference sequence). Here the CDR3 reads CASSYVGKGYTNEAFF. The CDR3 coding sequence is TGTGCCAGCAGCTACGTAGGGAAGGGCTACACCAATGAAGCTTTCTTT.

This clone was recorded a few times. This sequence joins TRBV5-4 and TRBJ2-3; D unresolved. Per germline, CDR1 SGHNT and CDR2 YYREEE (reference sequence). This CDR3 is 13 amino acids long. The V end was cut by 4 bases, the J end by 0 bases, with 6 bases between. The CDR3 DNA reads TGTGCCAGCAGCCTTCAAAGCACAGATACGCAGTATTTT. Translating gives CASSLQSTDTQYF.

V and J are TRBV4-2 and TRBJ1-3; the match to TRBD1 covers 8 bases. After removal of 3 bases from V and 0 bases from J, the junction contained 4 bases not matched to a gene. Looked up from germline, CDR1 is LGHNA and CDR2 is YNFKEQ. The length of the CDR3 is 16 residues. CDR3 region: CASSQTDRDSGNTIYF. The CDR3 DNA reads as TGTGCCAGCAGCCAGACGGACAGGGACTCTGGAAACACCATATATTTT.

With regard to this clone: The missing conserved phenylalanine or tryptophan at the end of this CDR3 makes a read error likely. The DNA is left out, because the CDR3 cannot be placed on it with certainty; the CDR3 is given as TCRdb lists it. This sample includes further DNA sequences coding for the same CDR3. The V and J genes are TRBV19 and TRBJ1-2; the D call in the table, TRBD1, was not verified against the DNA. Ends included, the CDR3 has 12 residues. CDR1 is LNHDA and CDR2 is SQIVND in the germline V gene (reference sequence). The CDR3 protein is CASSVGQGGLVL.

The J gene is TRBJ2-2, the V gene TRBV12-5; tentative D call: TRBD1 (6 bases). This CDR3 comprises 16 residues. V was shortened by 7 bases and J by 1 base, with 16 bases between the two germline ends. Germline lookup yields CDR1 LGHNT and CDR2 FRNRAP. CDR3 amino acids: CASATSGQRNTGELFF. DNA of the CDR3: TGTGCTAGTGCCACCTCGGGACAAAGGAACACCGGGGAGCTGTTTTTT.

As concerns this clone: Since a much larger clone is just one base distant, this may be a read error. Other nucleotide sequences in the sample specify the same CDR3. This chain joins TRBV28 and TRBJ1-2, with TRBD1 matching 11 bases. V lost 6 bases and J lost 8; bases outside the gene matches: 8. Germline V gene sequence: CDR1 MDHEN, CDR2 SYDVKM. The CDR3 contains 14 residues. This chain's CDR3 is CASRTGQGGQGYTF. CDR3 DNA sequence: TGTGCCAGCAGGACGGGACAGGGGGGGCAGGGCTACACCTTC.

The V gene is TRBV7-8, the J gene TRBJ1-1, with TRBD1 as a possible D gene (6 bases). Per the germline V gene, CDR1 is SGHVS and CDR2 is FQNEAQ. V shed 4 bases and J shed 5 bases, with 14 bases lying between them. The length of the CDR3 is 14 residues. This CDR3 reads CASSWTARGTEAFF. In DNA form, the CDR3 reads TGTGCCAGCAGCTGGACAGCCCGAGGGACTGAAGCTTTCTTT.

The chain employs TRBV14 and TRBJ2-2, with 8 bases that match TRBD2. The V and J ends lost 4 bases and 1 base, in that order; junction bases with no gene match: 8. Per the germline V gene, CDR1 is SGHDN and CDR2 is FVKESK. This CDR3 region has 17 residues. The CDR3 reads CASSPGGSGRNTGELFF. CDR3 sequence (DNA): TGTGCCAGCAGCCCCGGTGGAAGCGGGAGGAACACCGGGGAGCTGTTTTTT.

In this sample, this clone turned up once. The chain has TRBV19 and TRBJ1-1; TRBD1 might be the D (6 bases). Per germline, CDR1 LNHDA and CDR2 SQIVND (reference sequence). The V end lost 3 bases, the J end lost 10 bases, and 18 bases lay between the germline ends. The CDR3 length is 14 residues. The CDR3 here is CASSIPAGESGAFF. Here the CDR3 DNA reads TGTGCCAGTAGTATCCCGGCAGGGGAAAGTGGAGCTTTCTTT.

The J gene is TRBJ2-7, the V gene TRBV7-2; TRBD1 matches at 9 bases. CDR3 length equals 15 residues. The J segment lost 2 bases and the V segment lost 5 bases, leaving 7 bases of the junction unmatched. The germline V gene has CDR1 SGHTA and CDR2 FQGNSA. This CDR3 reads CASSRDRERTYEQYF. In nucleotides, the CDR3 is TGTGCCAGCAGCCGGGACAGGGAGAGGACCTACGAGCAGTACTTC.

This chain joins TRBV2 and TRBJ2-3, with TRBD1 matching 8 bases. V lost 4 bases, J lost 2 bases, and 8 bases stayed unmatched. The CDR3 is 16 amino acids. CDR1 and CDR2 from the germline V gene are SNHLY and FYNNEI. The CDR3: CASSVAPGQDTDTQYF. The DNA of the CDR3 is TGTGCCAGCAGTGTGGCCCCGGGACAGGACACAGATACGCAGTATTTT. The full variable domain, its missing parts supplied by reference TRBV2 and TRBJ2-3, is EPEVTQTPSHQVTQMGQEVILRCVPISNHLYFYWYRQILGQKVEFLVSFYNNEISEKSEIFDDQFSVERPDGSNFTLKIRSTKLEDSAMYFCASSVAPGQDTDTQYFGPGTRLTVL.

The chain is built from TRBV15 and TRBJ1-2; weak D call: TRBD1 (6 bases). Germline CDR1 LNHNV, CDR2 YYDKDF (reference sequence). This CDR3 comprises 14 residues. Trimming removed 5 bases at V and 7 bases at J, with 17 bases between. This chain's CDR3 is CATSVPGQSFGYTF. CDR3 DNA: TGTGCCACCAGCGTGCCGGGACAATCATTTGGCTACACCTTC.

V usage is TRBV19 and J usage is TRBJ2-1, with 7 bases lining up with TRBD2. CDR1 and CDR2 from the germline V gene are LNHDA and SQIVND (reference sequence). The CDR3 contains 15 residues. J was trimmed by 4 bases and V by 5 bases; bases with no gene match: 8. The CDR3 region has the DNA TGTGCCAGTAGTGAGGTAGCGGGCTCATACAATGAGCAGTTCTTC. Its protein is CASSEVAGSYNEQFF.

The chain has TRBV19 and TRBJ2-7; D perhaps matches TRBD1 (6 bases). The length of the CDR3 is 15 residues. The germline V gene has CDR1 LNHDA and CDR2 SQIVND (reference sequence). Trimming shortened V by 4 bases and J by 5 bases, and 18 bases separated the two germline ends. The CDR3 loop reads CASSTQTGSLDEQYF. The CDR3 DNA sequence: TGTGCCAGTAGTACCCAAACAGGGTCCTTGGACGAGCAGTACTTC. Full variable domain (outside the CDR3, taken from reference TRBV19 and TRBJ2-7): DGGITQSPKYLFRKEGQNVTLSCEQNLNHDAMYWYRQDPGQGLRLIYYSQIVNDFQKGDIAEGYSVSREKKESFPLTVTSAQKNPTAFYLCASSTQTGSLDEQYFGPGTRLTVT.

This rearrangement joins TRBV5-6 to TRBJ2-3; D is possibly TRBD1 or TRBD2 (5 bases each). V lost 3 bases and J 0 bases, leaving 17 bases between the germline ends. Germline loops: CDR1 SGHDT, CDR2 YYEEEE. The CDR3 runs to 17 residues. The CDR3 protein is CASSSPGRRSSTDTQYF. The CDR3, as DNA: TGTGCCAGCAGCTCACCGGGACGGCGATCTAGCACAGATACGCAGTATTTT.

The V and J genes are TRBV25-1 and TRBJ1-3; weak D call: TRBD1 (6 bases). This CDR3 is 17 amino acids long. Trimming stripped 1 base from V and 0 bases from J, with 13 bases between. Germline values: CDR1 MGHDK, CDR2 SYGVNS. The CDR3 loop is CASSESTGIISGNTIYF. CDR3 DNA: TGTGCCAGCAGTGAATCGACAGGTATTATCTCTGGAAACACCATATATTTT.

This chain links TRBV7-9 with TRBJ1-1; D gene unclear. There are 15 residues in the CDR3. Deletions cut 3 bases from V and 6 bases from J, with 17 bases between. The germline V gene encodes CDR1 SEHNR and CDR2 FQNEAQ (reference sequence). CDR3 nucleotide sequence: TGTGCCAGCAGCTTTGCGGAAGGGTGGATGGCTGAAGCTTTCTTT. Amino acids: CASSFAEGWMAEAFF.

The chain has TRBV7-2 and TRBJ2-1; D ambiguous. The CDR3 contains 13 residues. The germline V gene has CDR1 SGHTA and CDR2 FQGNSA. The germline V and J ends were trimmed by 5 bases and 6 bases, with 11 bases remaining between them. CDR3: CASSVTTGNEQFF. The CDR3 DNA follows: TGTGCCAGCAGCGTAACTACTGGCAATGAGCAGTTCTTC.

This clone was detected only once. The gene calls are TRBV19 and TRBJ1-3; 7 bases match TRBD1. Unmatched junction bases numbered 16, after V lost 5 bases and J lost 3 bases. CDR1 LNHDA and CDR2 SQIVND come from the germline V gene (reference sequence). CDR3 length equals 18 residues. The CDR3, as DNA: TGTGCCAGTAGTTCGTCCGTCTTCATTGGACAGGTTGGAAACACCATATATTTT. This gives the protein CASSSSVFIGQVGNTIYF.